A single sample is the source of the 31 T cell receptor beta chains below, sequenced in a study of blood T cell repertoires in COVID-19. Clones were read by immunoSEQ multiplex PCR, and TCRdb kept only the in-frame ones, dropping some. The sample consists of roughly 190,000 clones, roughly four fifths of them appearing once. Sequenced sample: peripheral blood. The receptor set was obtained from a woman aged 40 to 50 with acute or convalescent COVID-19.

The chain is built from TRBV5-6 and TRBJ2-1; 7 positions match TRBD1. The CDR3 sequence is 15 residues long. CDR1 is SGHDT, CDR2 YYEEEE, per germline. V lost 2 bases, J lost 1 base, and 3 bases stayed unmatched. The CDR3 nucleotides read TGTGCCAGCAGCTTACTACAGGGGTCCTACAATGAGCAGTTCTTC. It translates to CASSLLQGSYNEQFF.

The rearrangement uses TRBV10-2 and TRBJ1-5, with D possibly matching TRBD1 (5 bases). CDR1 WSHSY and CDR2 SAAADI come from the germline V gene. The CDR3 is made up of 16 amino acids. Trimming stripped 5 bases from V and 7 bases from J, with 21 bases between. Written as DNA, the CDR3 is TGCGCCAGCAGTCCCCGGAATGAGGGAGGGGACCAGCCCCAGCATTTT. This translates into CASSPRNEGGDQPQHF.

This chain uses TRBV2 with TRBJ2-5; D is ambiguous. CDR3 length equals 11 residues. The germline V gene has CDR1 SNHLY and CDR2 FYNNEI. The ends were cut back, 8 bases at V and 2 bases at J, with 6 bases in the middle. Here the CDR3 reads CASLRQETQYF. For the CDR3, the DNA is TGTGCCAGCTTGAGGCAAGAGACCCAGTACTTC.

The gene calls are TRBV7-9 and TRBJ2-7, with D perhaps TRBD1 (6 bases). Germline lookup yields CDR1 SEHNR and CDR2 FQNEAQ (reference sequence). CDR3 length: 14 amino acids. V was cut by 5 bases and J by 7 bases, with 18 bases left in between. Written as DNA, the CDR3 is TGTGCCAGCAGCCCGGTGACAGGCCCAGGGGAGCAGTACTTC. Translating it yields CASSPVTGPGEQYF.

This clone was seen only once. The CDR3 nucleotides are TGTGCCAGCAGTGAGGTAATCGGTCCCGGGGCCAACGTCCTGACTTTC. Protein product: CASSEVIGPGANVLTF. The V call is TRBV2, the J call TRBJ2-6; D unresolved. There are 16 residues in the CDR3. V was trimmed by 3 bases and J by 4 bases, leaving 13 bases between them. Germline CDR1 reads SNHLY; CDR2 reads FYNNEI. The full variable domain, rest sourced from reference TRBV2 and TRBJ2-6, is EPEVTQTPSHQVTQMGQEVILRCVPISNHLYFYWYRQILGQKVEFLVSFYNNEISEKSEIFDDQFSVERPDGSNFTLKIRSTKLEDSAMYFCASSEVIGPGANVLTFGAGSRLTVL.

This sequence joins TRBV19 and TRBJ1-2; the match to TRBD1 covers 7 bases. This CDR3 is built from 15 residues. Germline V gene data show CDR1 as LNHDA and CDR2 as SQIVND (reference sequence). V dropped 5 bases and J dropped 2; count of bases not matched to a gene: 8. CDR3 sequence: CASSPQGDRNYGYTF. In nucleotides, the CDR3 is TGTGCCAGTAGTCCCCAAGGGGACAGAAACTATGGCTACACCTTC.

The rearrangement uses TRBV5-1 and TRBJ1-2; 8 bases line up with TRBD1. Germline-derived CDR1 and CDR2 are SGHRS and YFSETQ. J lost 0 bases, V lost 4 bases, and 5 bases had no gene match. This CDR3 is built from 15 residues. CDR3 DNA sequence: TGCGCCAGCAGCCTCGGACAGGGACCTAACTATGGCTACACCTTC. Protein sequence: CASSLGQGPNYGYTF. The variable domain in full, completed from reference TRBV5-1 and TRBJ1-2, reads KAGVTQTPRYLIKTRGQQVTLSCSPISGHRSVSWYQQTPGQGLQFLFEYFSETQRNKGNFPGRFSGRQFSNSRSEMNVSTLELGDSALYLCASSLGQGPNYGYTFGSGTRLTVV.

This sequence joins TRBV7-3 and TRBJ2-1; 15 positions match TRBD2. The CDR3 has 13 residues. The V segment lost 8 bases and the J segment 7 bases; nucleotides outside the gene matches: 0. Germline V CDR1 and CDR2: SGHTA, FQGTGA. The CDR3 nucleotides are TGTGCCAGCGGACTAGCGGGGGGGAATGAGCAGTTCTTC. Translation gives CASGLAGGNEQFF. The full variable domain, its missing parts supplied by reference TRBV7-3 and TRBJ2-1, is GAGVSQTPSNKVTEKGKYVELRCDPISGHTALYWYRQSLGQGPEFLIYFQGTGAADDSGLPNDRFFAVRPEGSVSTLKIQRTERGDSAVYLCASGLAGGNEQFFGPGTRLTVL.

This clone was recorded a few times. V is TRBV7-2 and J is TRBJ1-4; D unresolved. Germline V gene lookup returns CDR1 SGHTA and CDR2 FQGNSA. The germline V and J ends were trimmed by 1 base and 13 bases, with 19 bases remaining between them. The CDR3 covers 15 residues. The chain's CDR3 is CASSLERAPAGGLFF. The CDR3 DNA sequence: TGTGCCAGCAGCTTAGAGCGGGCGCCAGCGGGCGGACTGTTTTTT.

The genes are TRBV7-6 and TRBJ2-1; 9 bases are shared with TRBD2. Germline V CDR1 and CDR2: SGHVS, FNYEAQ. CDR3 length: 15 residues. The trim removed 2 bases at V and 4 bases at J, leaving 3 bases unmatched. This CDR3 is CASSLRGGEYNEQFF. CDR3 coding DNA: TGTGCCAGCAGCTTACGCGGGGGGGAATACAATGAGCAGTTCTTC.

V and J are TRBV5-1 and TRBJ1-2; D not resolved. The V end lost 0 bases, the J end lost 2 bases, and 11 bases lay between the germline ends. CDR1 and CDR2 (germline): SGHRS, YFSETQ. The CDR3 spans 15 residues. The DNA for the CDR3 is TGCGCCAGCAGCTTGGATGGGTACGGGAACTATGGCTACACCTTC. This codes for CASSLDGYGNYGYTF.

The chain couples TRBV7-6 to TRBJ2-1, with a tentative D call TRBD1 (7 bases). The CDR3 extends over 17 amino acids. Germline lookup yields CDR1 SGHVS and CDR2 FNYEAQ. The ends were cut back, 2 bases at V and 4 bases at J, with 18 bases in the middle. The CDR3 sequence is CASSLFGGGAGYNEQFF. The CDR3 DNA reads as TGTGCCAGCAGCTTATTCGGAGGGGGCGCGGGGTACAATGAGCAGTTCTTC. Based on the CDR3 plus reference TRBV7-6 and TRBJ2-1, the full variable domain is GAGVSQSPRYKVTKRGQDVALRCDPISGHVSLYWYRQALGQGPEFLTYFNYEAQQDKSGLPNDRFSAERPEGSISTLTIQRTEQRDSAMYRCASSLFGGGAGYNEQFFGPGTRLTVL.

The chain couples TRBV19 to TRBJ1-4, with 11 bases that match TRBD1. CDR3 length: 16 residues. V was clipped by 4 bases and J by 6 bases; unmatched bases: 7. Germline assignment: CDR1 LNHDA and CDR2 SQIVND (reference sequence). In DNA, the CDR3 is TGTGCCAGTAGTAATCTCCGGGACAGGGGGGATGAAAAACTGTTTTTT. Translation gives CASSNLRDRGDEKLFF.

The chain combines TRBV5-4 with TRBJ1-5; weak D call: TRBD1 (6 bases). The CDR3 is 14 residues long. V was shortened by 0 bases and J by 2 bases, with 6 bases between the two germline ends. Per germline, CDR1 SGHNT and CDR2 YYREEE (reference sequence). CDR3: CASSLAGGNQPQHF. CDR3 sequence (DNA): TGTGCCAGCAGCTTGGCAGGGGGCAATCAGCCCCAGCATTTT.

The gene calls are TRBV16 and TRBJ1-6, with D possibly matching TRBD1 (6 bases). The germline V gene has CDR1 KGHSY and CDR2 FQNENV. CDR3 size: 13 residues. Deletions cut 5 bases from V and 8 bases from J, with 10 bases between. The CDR3 DNA reads as TGTGCCAGCAGCTCCAACAGGGATTCACCCCTCCACTTT. Translated, it gives CASSSNRDSPLHF.

V gene TRBV18 combines with J gene TRBJ2-1, with TRBD2 matching 10 bases. CDR3 length equals 14 residues. J gave up 9 bases and V 4 bases, and 6 bases lay outside the gene matches. Germline-derived CDR1 and CDR2 are KGHSH and LQKENI. CDR3 amino acids: CASSREREGGEQFF. CDR3 sequence (DNA): TGTGCCAGCTCACGAGAGCGGGAGGGGGGTGAGCAGTTCTTC.

This clone showed up many times. The genes are TRBV9 and TRBJ2-3, with 7 bases that match TRBD2. The CDR3 loop spans 15 amino acids. The V and J ends lost 7 bases and 4 bases, in that order; junction bases with no gene match: 12. Germline CDR1 reads SGDLS; CDR2 reads YYNGEE. The CDR3 here is CASSRAGSGADTQYF. The CDR3 DNA reads TGTGCCAGCTCAAGGGCGGGAAGCGGGGCAGATACGCAGTATTTT.

The chain employs TRBV11-2 and TRBJ2-1, with D perhaps matching TRBD2 (7 bases). Trimming removed 0 bases from V and 2 bases from J, with 14 bases in between. Germline CDR1 SGHAT, CDR2 FQNNGV. The CDR3 is 17 amino acids. As DNA, the CDR3 is TGTGCCAGCAGCTTAGAGGGGGGAGGGGGACCCTACAATGAGCAGTTCTTC. This sequence encodes CASSLEGGGGPYNEQFF.

As for this clone: It may be a read error: a sequence one base away is much more abundant. The CDR3 DNA reads TGTGCCAGCAGTTGGGGGGGCAGTCAGCCCCAGCATTTT. This encodes CASSWGGSQPQHF. The chain recombines TRBV2 with TRBJ1-5; maybe TRBD1 (6 bases). Between the trimmed V and J ends, which lost 5 bases and 6 bases, there was a span of 11 bases. The germline V gene has CDR1 SNHLY and CDR2 FYNNEI. The CDR3 runs to 13 residues.

The chain joins TRBV6-2 or TRBV6-3 to TRBJ2-7; D may be TRBD2 (7 bases). The CDR3 contains 15 residues. CDR1 is MNHEY and CDR2 is SVGEGT in the germline V gene. The V end was cut by 0 bases, the J end by 2 bases, with 11 bases between. CDR3 protein: CASSYSTGGTYEQYF. DNA of the CDR3: TGTGCCAGCAGTTACTCGACGGGGGGCACCTACGAGCAGTACTTC.

In its sample, this clone was seen many times. The chain is built from TRBV19 and TRBJ2-2; TRBD1 aligns across 10 bases. Germline V gives CDR1 LNHDA, CDR2 SQIVND (reference sequence). The V and J ends lost 6 bases and 6 bases, in that order; junction bases with no gene match: 10. The CDR3 totals 16 residues. The CDR3 region is CASSAVDRGLAGELFF. DNA for the CDR3: TGTGCCAGTAGCGCTGTGGACAGGGGGTTAGCCGGGGAGCTGTTTTTT.

The V call is TRBV7-3, the J call TRBJ2-1; 10 bases align to TRBD2. The J segment lost 4 bases and the V segment lost 5 bases, leaving 2 bases of the junction unmatched. From germline, CDR1 is SGHTA and CDR2 FQGTGA. The CDR3 extends over 14 amino acids. CDR3: CASSLGLAYNEQFF. DNA for the CDR3: TGTGCCAGCAGCCTGGGACTAGCGTACAATGAGCAGTTCTTC. Variable domain in full (rest from reference TRBV7-3 and TRBJ2-1): GAGVSQTPSNKVTEKGKYVELRCDPISGHTALYWYRQSLGQGPEFLIYFQGTGAADDSGLPNDRFFAVRPEGSVSTLKIQRTERGDSAVYLCASSLGLAYNEQFFGPGTRLTVL.

The genes are TRBV29-1 and TRBJ2-7; TRBD1 agrees at 9 bases. The V gene end was trimmed by 5 bases and the J gene end by 6 bases; junction bases not matched to a gene: 11. The CDR3 sequence is 14 residues long. CDR1 is SQVTM and CDR2 is ANQGSEA in the germline V gene. CDR3 region: CSVQLGTGLSEQYF. CDR3 sequence (DNA): TGCAGCGTTCAGTTAGGGACAGGGTTGAGCGAGCAGTACTTC.

V is TRBV28 and J is TRBJ1-2; D ambiguous. The V end lost 5 bases, the J end lost 4 bases, and 14 bases lay between the germline ends. Germline assignment: CDR1 MDHEN and CDR2 SYDVKM. The CDR3 loop spans 14 amino acids. The CDR3 region has the DNA TGTGCCAGCAGTGACCCGACTTATCCCTATGGCTACACCTTC. Translating gives CASSDPTYPYGYTF.

The gene calls are TRBV7-2 and TRBJ1-5; D is perhaps TRBD1 (6 bases). The CDR3 consists of 15 residues. The germline V and J ends were trimmed by 5 bases and 5 bases, with 16 bases remaining between them. Per the germline V gene, CDR1 is SGHTA and CDR2 is FQGNSA. In nucleotides, the CDR3 is TGTGCCAGCAGCCCCAGACCCGGGGGGCATCAGCCCCAGCATTTT. Encoded protein: CASSPRPGGHQPQHF.

This clone turned up a few times. The V and J genes are TRBV7-6 and TRBJ2-2, with a possible D match to TRBD2 (6 bases). V was pared by 0 bases and J by 2 bases, with 16 bases between. Germline loops: CDR1 SGHVS, CDR2 FNYEAQ. This CDR3 has 18 residues. CDR3 in amino acids: CASSLALFGRSNTGELFF. CDR3 in DNA: TGTGCCAGCAGCTTAGCGCTTTTCGGGAGATCAAACACCGGGGAGCTGTTTTTT.

J is TRBJ2-1 and V is TRBV5-5, with TRBD1 matching 10 bases. The germline V gene encodes CDR1 SGHKS and CDR2 YYEKEE (reference sequence). This CDR3 is built from 15 residues. V trimming: 4 bases; J trimming: 6 bases; junction bases outside the gene matches: 7. For the CDR3, the DNA is TGTGCCAGCAGCGCCGGGACAGGGGTTCGCAATGAGCAGTTCTTC. Protein: CASSAGTGVRNEQFF.

This clone was observed a single time. The chain uses TRBV19 and TRBJ2-7; perhaps TRBD1 as D (6 bases). The germline V and J ends were trimmed by 4 bases and 0 bases, with 16 bases remaining between them. CDR1 and CDR2 (germline): LNHDA, SQIVND (reference sequence). The CDR3 runs to 16 residues. CDR3 in DNA: TGTGCCAGTAGTAACACAGGGACCACTATCTCCTACGAGCAGTACTTC. It codes for CASSNTGTTISYEQYF.

This chain joins TRBV29-1 and TRBJ1-1; 7 bases fit TRBD1. The CDR3 sequence is 13 residues long. Germline V lookup: CDR1 SQVTM, CDR2 ANQGSEA. The J segment lost 1 base and the V segment lost 5 bases, leaving 4 bases of the junction unmatched. CDR3 in amino acids: CSVLGQPNTEAFF. The CDR3 coding sequence is TGCAGCGTTTTGGGACAGCCGAACACTGAAGCTTTCTTT.

V gene TRBV30 combines with J gene TRBJ1-1; 7 nucleotides match TRBD1. Germline CDR1 and CDR2: GTSNPN and SVGIG (reference sequence). V shed 1 base and J 1 base; nucleotides not matched to a gene: 18. This CDR3 spans 19 amino acids. The DNA for the CDR3 is TGTGCCTGGAGTGGAAGGTTGTGGCGAGGGGCAGGGGGGAACACTGAAGCTTTCTTT. Its translation is CAWSGRLWRGAGGNTEAFF.

The chain combines TRBV5-4 with TRBJ1-3, with D tentatively TRBD1 (5 bases). V was clipped by 4 bases and J by 0 bases, with 17 bases between them. Looked up from germline, CDR1 is SGHNT and CDR2 is YYREEE (reference sequence). The CDR3 is 17 residues long. The CDR3 DNA reads as TGTGCCAGCAGCAAGCGCCAAACAGGAATCTCTGGAAACACCATATATTTT. Translated, it gives CASSKRQTGISGNTIYF.